This T cell receptor beta chain was observed in a study of T-cell reconstitution after alpha-beta-depleted transplantation in children. Unique molecular identifiers were used in preparing the TCRbeta library. TCRdb reprocessed the PCR reads with MiXCR, giving one entry per CDR3 protein. The sample holds hundreds of thousands of distinct CDR3 sequences; roughly 17% are singletons and the top ten take about 1.1%. The receptor comes from a human donor who donated a stem cell graft to a child with acute myeloid leukemia. Sample: PBMCs from the stem cell graft donor, taken from the stem cell graft.

CDR3 nucleotides: TGTGCCACCAGCGGGGGGGACAGCAAAAACATTCAGTACTTC. Translation gives CATSGGDSKNIQYF. The chain is built from TRBV15 and TRBJ2-4; D is perhaps TRBD1 or TRBD2 (7 bases each). Per the germline V gene, CDR1 is LNHNV and CDR2 is YYDKDF (reference sequence). There are 14 residues in the CDR3. V was clipped by 5 bases and J by 3 bases, with 11 bases between them.